In this sample, the clone carrying this TCR beta chain turned up a few times. Antigen specificity is unknown. Original processing methods: Between-group CDR3 differences, defined by clinicopathological status, yielded a distant-metastasis classifier for papillary thyroid cancer. Using MiXCR, TCRdb re-called clones from the PCR reads. The V and J calls reflect TCRdb's pipeline rather than the authors' work. This table holds some 33,000 clones, roughly 20% found once. Trimming at V came to 3 bases and at J to 15 bases, leaving 16 bases not matched to a gene. Germline loops: CDR1 MDHEN, CDR2 SYDVKM. There are 15 residues in the CDR3. The source of the sample is a study of metastatic and nonmetastatic thyroid tumors. Turning to the study itself: Repertoire comparison spanned blood and tumor or nodule tissue of malignant and benign thyroid patients.

Study-wide findings and caveats: Compared with benign nodules, malignant thyroid tumors were reported to have significantly higher TCR beta diversity in both blood and tumor.

No treatment had been given to any patient before thyroid surgery. The chain carries TRBV28 and TRBJ2-1; 8 bases align to TRBD2. Sequencing was done on a sample of tumor tissue. The TCR was taken from a male donor with papillary thyroid cancer or a benign thyroid nodule (not recorded which). Some clones in this sample may be carry-over from other donors' samples. The CDR3, as DNA: TGTGCCAGCAGTTTCCGGGAGGGACCCTACAATGGGCGGTTCTTC. This sequence encodes CASSFREGPYNGRFF. Filled out from reference TRBV28 and TRBJ2-1, the complete variable domain reads DVKVTQSSRYLVKRTGEKVFLECVQDMDHENMFWYRQDPGLGLRLIYFSYDVKMKEKGDIPEGYSVSREKKERFSLILESASTNQTSMYLCASSFREGPYNGRFFGPGTRLTVL.